A selection of T cell receptor beta chains follows, all from one sample in a study of blood T cell repertoires in COVID-19. Some clones are missing from TCRdb's copy, which holds only in-frame ones; the method was immunoSEQ multiplex PCR. Among about 240,000 clones listed, around 86% were seen once. Sequencing used peripheral blood. These TCRs come from a woman in her sixties with active or convalescent COVID-19. The CDR3 runs from the conserved cysteine through the conserved F or W. Fields, in order: V gene, D gene, J gene, clone size, CDR3 DNA, CDR3 protein. D genes are given only for firm matches. Expanded clones get a size class; other rows say once, few or many, or leave the size out.

TRBV19,TRBD1,TRBJ1-5,.,TGTGCCAGTAGTCCCGACAGGGGGCAATTGGGAAATCAGCCCCAGCATTTT,CASSPDRGQLGNQPQHF
TRBV6-5,TRBD1,TRBJ2-7,once,TGTGCCAGCAGTTACGGGGCAGGGGGCTCCGACGAGCAGTACTTC,CASSYGAGGSDEQYF
TRBV4-1,TRBD2,TRBJ2-2,.,TGCGCCAGCAGCCAAGCACTAGCGGGGGGCGGCACCGGGGAGCTGTTTTTT,CASSQALAGGGTGELFF
TRBV5-4,TRBD2,TRBJ2-7,.,TGTGCCAGCAGCTCTAAGAGCGGGAACCTCGAGCAGTACTTC,CASSSKSGNLEQYF
TRBV18,TRBD1,TRBJ1-1,.,TGTGCCAGCTCAGTACAGGGGAAGGACACTGAAGCTTTCTTT,CASSVQGKDTEAFF
TRBV23-1,.,TRBJ2-3,.,TGCGCCAGCAGTCAAACGGCTAGGACCCCGGGGAGCACAGATACGCAGTATTTT,CASSQTARTPGSTDTQYF
TRBV21-1,.,TRBJ2-7,.,TGTGCCAGCAGCTTCAGAGAGAGTCGGGGCGAGCAGTACTTC,CASSFRESRGEQYF
TRBV4-1,.,TRBJ2-3,.,TGCGCCAGCAGCCAAGCCCCGCAAGCGGCGGATACGCAGTATTTT,CASSQAPQAADTQYF
TRBV5-1,TRBD1,TRBJ1-2,.,TGCGCCAGCAGCGCCGGGACAGTCGACACCTTC,CASSAGTVDTF
TRBV7-3,TRBD2,TRBJ2-2,once,TGTGCCAGCAGCCTGGCGGGGGGACCCACCGGGGAGCTGTTTTTT,CASSLAGGPTGELFF
TRBV5-1,.,TRBJ1-4,.,TGCGCCAGCAGCTTTCAGGGGATGGAAAAACTGTTTTTT,CASSFQGMEKLFF
TRBV30,.,TRBJ1-5,.,TGTGCCTGGAGTGTGCGGGCAGACAATCAGCCCCAGCATTTT,CAWSVRADNQPQHF
TRBV30,TRBD1,TRBJ1-2,once,TGTGCCTGGAGTCCAACGGGACAGGAGTACGATGGCTACACCTTC,CAWSPTGQEYDGYTF
TRBV28,.,TRBJ2-1,.,TGTGCCAGCAGTTTGAGGGCGAGGGAGCAGTTCTTC,CASSLRAREQFF
TRBV5-1,TRBD2,TRBJ2-3,.,TGCGCCAGCAGCTCGCAAGCGGGGGCGCCTACTAGCACAGATACGCAGTATTTT,CASSSQAGAPTSTDTQYF
TRBV30,.,TRBJ2-3,.,TGTGCCTGGGGTCCCGGGTGGGGCGAGACAGATACGCAGTATTTT,CAWGPGWGETDTQYF
TRBV27,TRBD1,TRBJ1-2,.,TGTGCCAGCAGTCCGGGACAGGGCTATGGCTACACCTTC,CASSPGQGYGYTF
TRBV11-3,.,TRBJ2-3,.,TGTGCCAGCAGCTTAGGTCGTATCCCTAGCACAGATACGCAGTATTTT,CASSLGRIPSTDTQYF
TRBV2,.,TRBJ2-3,.,TGTGCCAGCAGTGAAGGCGGGATGACGTATTTT,CASSEGGMTYF
TRBV4-1,.,TRBJ2-2,.,TGCGCCAGCAGCCTAAGATATCAGGGAAATCCGAACACCGGGGAGCTGTTTTTT,CASSLRYQGNPNTGELFF
TRBV5-8,TRBD2,TRBJ2-5,.,TGTGCCAGCAACCCGACTAGCGGGGAAGAGACCCAGTACTTC,CASNPTSGEETQYF
TRBV19,.,TRBJ1-2,few,TGTGCCAGTAGTATAGGGGGTTGGGGCCCCCCCAACTATGGCTACACCTTC,CASSIGGWGPPNYGYTF
TRBV30,TRBD1,TRBJ2-7,.,TGTGCCTCCACGGGTGGGACAGGGCCTAAAATTAACTCCTACGAGCAGTACTTC,CASTGGTGPKINSYEQYF
TRBV14,.,TRBJ1-6,.,TGTGCCAGCAGCCACGGGGGGGGCTCCTATAATTCACCCCTCCACTTT,CASSHGGGSYNSPLHF
TRBV5-1,TRBD1,TRBJ1-5,.,TGCGCCAGCAGCTTGGGGGACAGTAGCAATCAGCCCCAGCATTTT,CASSLGDSSNQPQHF
TRBV19,.,TRBJ1-1,.,TGTGCCAGTACCCCCGGCAGGCTAAACACTGAAGCTTTCTTT,CASTPGRLNTEAFF
TRBV12-2,.,TRBJ2-3,.,TGTGCAAGTCGCTCGCTTCTAGCGGGGGGGCCGGGGACCACAGATACGCAGTATTTT,CASRSLLAGGPGTTDTQYF
TRBV19,TRBD2,TRBJ2-1,.,TGTGCCAGTAGCCCTCTAGCGGGGGGGCCCGGGGCTGAGCAGTTCTTC,CASSPLAGGPGAEQFF
TRBV7-2,TRBD2,TRBJ2-5,.,TGTGCCAGCAGCTTAGGAAGCGGGGGGGCCCAGGAGACCCAGTACTTC,CASSLGSGGAQETQYF
TRBV19,.,TRBJ1-4,.,TGTGCCAGTACTCACCGGGACACTGTCGAAAAACTGTTTTTT,CASTHRDTVEKLFF
TRBV30,.,TRBJ2-5,.,TGTGCCTGGAATTCTGGGACCGGGGGAGCGGAGACCCAGTACTTC,CAWNSGTGGAETQYF
TRBV5-6,.,TRBJ1-2,.,TGTGCCAGCAGCTTCTTAACAAGAATCTATGGCTACACCTTC,CASSFLTRIYGYTF
TRBV30,.,TRBJ1-1,.,TGTGCCTGGAGTGGGCAGAACACTGAAGCTTTCTTT,CAWSGQNTEAFF
TRBV6-6,.,TRBJ1-2,.,TGTGCCAGCAGTTCCCCGAATGGGGGCTATCGCTACACCTTC,CASSSPNGGYRYTF
TRBV14,.,TRBJ2-1,.,TGTGCCAGCAGCCGGGCCAGCTCCTACAATGAGCAGTTCTTC,CASSRASSYNEQFF
TRBV12-5,TRBD2,TRBJ2-1,.,TGTGCTAGCTCAACTAGCGGGGGGGTATATGAGCAGTTCTTC,CASSTSGGVYEQFF
TRBV6-6,.,TRBJ2-1,.,TGTGCCAGCAGTTCTCGGGGAGGCGCCTACAATGAGCAGTTCTTC,CASSSRGGAYNEQFF
TRBV27,.,TRBJ1-1,.,TGTGCCTCCTATCCGGGGGGTTACATGAACACTGAAGCTTTCTTT,CASYPGGYMNTEAFF
TRBV27,.,TRBJ1-4,.,TGTGCCAGCAGTTTAAGGGGTGAGACAGACAGTCGTGAAAAACTGTTTTTT,CASSLRGETDSREKLFF
TRBV6-5,.,TRBJ1-1,.,TGTGCCAGCAGTTACGACCGGGGGAACACTGAAGCTTTCTTT,CASSYDRGNTEAFF
TRBV29-1,TRBD2,TRBJ2-3,.,TGCAGCCTCACACAGCGGGGTGTAGATACGCAGTATTTT,CSLTQRGVDTQYF
TRBV6-5,TRBD1,TRBJ2-5,.,TGTGCCAGCAGGACAGGGGGCGAAGGAGAGACCCAGTACTTC,CASRTGGEGETQYF
TRBV7-6,TRBD1,TRBJ2-2,few,TGTGCCAGCAGCTTAGGCAGGGGGCGCCCCGGGGAGCTGTTTTTT,CASSLGRGRPGELFF
TRBV30,TRBD1,TRBJ1-1,once,TGTGCCTGGAGTCGAGGGGGCTGGGGCACTGAAGCTTTCTTT,CAWSRGGWGTEAFF
TRBV28,TRBD1,TRBJ2-1,.,TGTGCCAGCAGCTTAGTTCCGGGACAGGGGTCGGATGAGCAGTTCTTC,CASSLVPGQGSDEQFF
TRBV5-1,TRBD1,TRBJ1-4,.,TGCGCCAGCAGCCCCGGACAGGCCATTGGGTCTAATGAAAAACTGTTTTTT,CASSPGQAIGSNEKLFF
TRBV18,.,TRBJ1-1,.,TGTGCCAGCTCACCGCTACAGGGCGGCATGAACACTGAAGCTTTCTTT,CASSPLQGGMNTEAFF
TRBV5-5,TRBD1,TRBJ1-1,.,TGTGCCAGCAGTTTTAGACAGGGTAACACTGAAGCTTTCTTT,CASSFRQGNTEAFF
TRBV4-1,.,TRBJ2-7,.,TGCGCCAGCAGCCAAGATCTATTGACTGTATACGAGCAGTACTTC,CASSQDLLTVYEQYF
TRBV7-9,.,TRBJ2-7,once,TGTGTCAGCAGCTTAGCCAGCAGGGGCTACGAGCAGTACTTC,CVSSLASRGYEQYF
TRBV30,.,TRBJ2-6,.,TGTGCCTGCAGGGTCTCTGGGGCCAACGTCCTGACTTTC,CACRVSGANVLTF
TRBV6-6,.,TRBJ1-1,.,TGTGCCAGCAGGACTGGCCAGGAGGGGACTGAAGCTTTCTTT,CASRTGQEGTEAFF
TRBV4-3,TRBD1,TRBJ1-4,once,TGCGCCAGCAGCCCTCACAGGGGGACTAATGAAAAACTGTTTTTT,CASSPHRGTNEKLFF
TRBV11-2,TRBD1,TRBJ2-3,.,TGTGCCAGCAGCGGGGTCGACAGGGCGCGGACGCAGTATTTT,CASSGVDRARTQYF
TRBV7-2,TRBD2,TRBJ2-3,.,TGTGCCAGCAGCTCCCGCAGCGGGGGGGCCCTGGGGACGCAGTATTTT,CASSSRSGGALGTQYF
TRBV6-5,TRBD1,TRBJ1-6,.,TGTGCCAGCAGTACCGGGACAGCCAATTCACCCCTCCACTTT,CASSTGTANSPLHF
TRBV6-6,.,TRBJ1-5,.,TGTGCCAGCAGTCCACACGACACCAATCAGCCCCAGCATTTT,CASSPHDTNQPQHF
TRBV29-1,TRBD1,TRBJ1-1,.,TGCAGCGTTGAAAACAGGGGGGGCACTGAAGCTTTCTTT,CSVENRGGTEAFF